A selection of T cell receptor beta chains follows, all from one sample in a study of T cell repertoires in cytomegalovirus infection. These TCRs' antigens remain unknown. TCRdb reprocessed the reads via MiXCR and lists one record per CDR3 protein. The repertoire consists of over 250,000 distinct CDR3 sequences, with about 20% occurring once and the leading ten covering about 21%. Sequences were derived from cultured PBMCs, sampled from culture after CMV antigen stimulation. The receptors were gathered from a human donor in good health (CMV status not recorded). Some clones in this sample may be carry-over from other donors' samples. The CDR3 runs from the conserved cysteine through the conserved F or W. Each record gives: clone size, V gene, CDR3 protein. Only part of the rows carry a size: once, few, many, or a class if the clone is expanded.

size: many
V: TRBV11-2
CDR3: CASSFSDFETQYF

size: many
V: TRBV6-1
CDR3: CASSVASGFSTDTQYF

size: many
V: TRBV7-6
CDR3: CASSLGSPTGIQTQYF

size: -
V: TRBV7-2
CDR3: CASSLGTGDGYTF

size: few
V: TRBV5-1
CDR3: CASSLDGDYYYEQYF

size: many
V: TRBV7-2
CDR3: CASSELAGAGNEQFF

size: few
V: TRBV20-1
CDR3: CSAPGTGDSPLHF

size: -
V: TRBV29-1
CDR3: CSPIRVSGNTIYF

size: many
V: TRBV7-3
CDR3: CASSLINGGDTGELFF

size: -
V: TRBV28
CDR3: CASSLGLAETCNEQFF

size: many
V: TRBV12-3/TRBV12-4
CDR3: CASNMRTTNTGELFF

size: few
V: TRBV19
CDR3: CASRGAGRNTEAFF

size: -
V: TRBV15
CDR3: CATSRDREDQYF

size: -
V: TRBV25-1
CDR3: CASSDPTRGRDPYF

size: -
V: TRBV23-1
CDR3: CASSTPGQGGTEAKNIQYF

size: -
V: TRBV7-2
CDR3: CASSQGHGNTEAFF

size: -
V: TRBV6-2/TRBV6-3
CDR3: CASSKNTGGDAFF

size: few
V: TRBV7-9
CDR3: CASSLDRRRTGELFF

size: -
V: TRBV3-1
CDR3: CASSPHGREETQYF

size: few
V: TRBV11-2
CDR3: CASSPVYTGELFF

size: -
V: TRBV9
CDR3: CASSTKGWYQETQYF

size: -
V: TRBV6-2/TRBV6-3
CDR3: CASRNSGIMFDTF

size: few
V: TRBV12-3/TRBV12-4
CDR3: CASTRGMISPLHF

size: -
V: TRBV20-1
CDR3: CSARRGGRFGPQHF

size: many
V: TRBV12-3/TRBV12-4
CDR3: CASSLEVGEQGYTF

size: many
V: TRBV7-2
CDR3: CASSITQGVEYGYTF

size: few
V: TRBV24-1
CDR3: CATSDPGTGRSDTQYF

size: few
V: TRBV25-1
CDR3: CASSDIVREATDTQYF

size: -
V: TRBV4-3
CDR3: CASSQGYAPGRKDLGAKNIQYF

size: few
V: TRBV12-3/TRBV12-4
CDR3: CASSFAGVGDTQYF

size: -
V: TRBV7-9
CDR3: CASSLTGGPGANVLTF

size: -
V: TRBV12-3/TRBV12-4
CDR3: CASSLGHTQPQHF

size: -
V: TRBV12-3/TRBV12-4
CDR3: CASSFNGVTEAFF

size: few
V: TRBV20-1
CDR3: CSARPSTDTQYF